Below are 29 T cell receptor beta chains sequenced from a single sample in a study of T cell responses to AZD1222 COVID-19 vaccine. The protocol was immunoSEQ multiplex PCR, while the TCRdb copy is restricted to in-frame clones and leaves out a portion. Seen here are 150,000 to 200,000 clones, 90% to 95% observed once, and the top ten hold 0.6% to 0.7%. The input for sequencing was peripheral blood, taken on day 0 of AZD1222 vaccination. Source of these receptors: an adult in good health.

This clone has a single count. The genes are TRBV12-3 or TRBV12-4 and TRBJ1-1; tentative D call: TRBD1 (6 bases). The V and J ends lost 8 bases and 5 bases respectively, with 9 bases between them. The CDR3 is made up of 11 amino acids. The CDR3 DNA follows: TGTGCCAGCGGACAGCGTACTGAAGCTTTCTTT. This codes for CASGQRTEAFF.

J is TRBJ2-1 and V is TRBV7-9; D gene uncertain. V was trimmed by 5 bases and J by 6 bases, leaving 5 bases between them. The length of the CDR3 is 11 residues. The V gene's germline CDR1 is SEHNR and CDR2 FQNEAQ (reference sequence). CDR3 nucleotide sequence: TGTGCCAGCAGCATCATCAATGAGCAGTTCTTC. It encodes CASSIINEQFF.

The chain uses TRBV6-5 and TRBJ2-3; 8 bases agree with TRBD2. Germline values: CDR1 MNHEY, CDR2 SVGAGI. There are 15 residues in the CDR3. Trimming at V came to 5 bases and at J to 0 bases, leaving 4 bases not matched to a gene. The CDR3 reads CASSRLAYSTDTQYF. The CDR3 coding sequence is TGTGCCAGCAGTCGACTAGCGTATAGCACAGATACGCAGTATTTT.

CDR3: CASSFGLVGTEQYF. The CDR3, as DNA: TGTGCCAGCAGCTTCGGTCTAGTAGGGACCGAGCAGTACTTC. V is TRBV5-6 and J is TRBJ2-7; either TRBD1 or TRBD2 may supply D (5 bases each). V lost 2 bases and J 6 bases, leaving 15 bases between the germline ends. The CDR3 is 14 amino acids. CDR1 is SGHDT and CDR2 is YYEEEE in the germline V gene.

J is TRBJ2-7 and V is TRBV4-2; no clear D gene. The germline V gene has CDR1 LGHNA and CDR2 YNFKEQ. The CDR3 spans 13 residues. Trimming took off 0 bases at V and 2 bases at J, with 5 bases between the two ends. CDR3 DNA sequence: TGTGCCAGCAGCCAAGACTTAGCCTACGAGCAGTACTTC. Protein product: CASSQDLAYEQYF.

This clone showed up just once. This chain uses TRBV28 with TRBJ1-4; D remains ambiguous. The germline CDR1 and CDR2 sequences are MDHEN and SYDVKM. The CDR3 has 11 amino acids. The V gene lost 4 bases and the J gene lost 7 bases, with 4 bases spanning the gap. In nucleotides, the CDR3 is TGTGCCAGCAGTTCAAGTGAAAAACTGTTTTTT. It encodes CASSSSEKLFF.

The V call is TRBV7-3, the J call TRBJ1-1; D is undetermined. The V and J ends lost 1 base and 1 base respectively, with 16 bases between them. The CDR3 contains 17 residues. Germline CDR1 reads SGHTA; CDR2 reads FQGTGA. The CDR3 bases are TGTGCCAGCAGCTTAATTGCGTACCGGGGTGAGAACACTGAAGCTTTCTTT. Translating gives CASSLIAYRGENTEAFF.

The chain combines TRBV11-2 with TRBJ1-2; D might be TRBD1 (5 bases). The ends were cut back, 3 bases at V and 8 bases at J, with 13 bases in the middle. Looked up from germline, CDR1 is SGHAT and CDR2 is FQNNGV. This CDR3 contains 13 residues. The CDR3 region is CASSFFRDYGYTF. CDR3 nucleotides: TGTGCCAGCAGCTTCTTCAGGGATTACGGCTACACCTTC. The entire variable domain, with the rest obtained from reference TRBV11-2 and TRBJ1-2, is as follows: EAGVAQSPRYKIIEKRQSVAFWCNPISGHATLYWYQQILGQGPKLLIQFQNNGVVDDSQLPKDRFSAERLKGVDSTLKIQPAKLEDSAVYLCASSFFRDYGYTFGSGTRLTVV.

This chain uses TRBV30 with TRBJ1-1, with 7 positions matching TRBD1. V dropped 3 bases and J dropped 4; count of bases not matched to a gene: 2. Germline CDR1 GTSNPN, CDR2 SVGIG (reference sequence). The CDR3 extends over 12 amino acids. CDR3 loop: CAWRGQLTEAFF. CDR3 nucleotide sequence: TGTGCCTGGAGGGGACAGCTCACTGAAGCTTTCTTT. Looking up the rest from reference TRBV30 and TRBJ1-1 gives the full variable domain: SQTIHQWPATLVQPVGSPLSLECTVEGTSNPNLYWYRQAAGRGLQLLFYSVGIGQISSEVPQNLSASRPQDRQFILSSKKLLLSDSGFYLCAWRGQLTEAFFGQGTRLTVV.

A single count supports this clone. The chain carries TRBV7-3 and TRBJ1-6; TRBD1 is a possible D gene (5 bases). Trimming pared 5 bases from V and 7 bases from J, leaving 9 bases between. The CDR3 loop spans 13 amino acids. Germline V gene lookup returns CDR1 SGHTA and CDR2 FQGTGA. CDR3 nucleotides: TGTGCCAGCAGCACGGACATAAATTCACCCCTCCACTTT. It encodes CASSTDINSPLHF.

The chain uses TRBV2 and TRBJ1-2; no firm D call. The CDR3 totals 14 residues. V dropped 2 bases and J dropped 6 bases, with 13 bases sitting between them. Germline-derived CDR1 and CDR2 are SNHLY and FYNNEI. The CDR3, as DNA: TGTGCCAGCAGTGAACTCGGTCAGGCCGATGGCTACACCTTC. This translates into CASSELGQADGYTF.

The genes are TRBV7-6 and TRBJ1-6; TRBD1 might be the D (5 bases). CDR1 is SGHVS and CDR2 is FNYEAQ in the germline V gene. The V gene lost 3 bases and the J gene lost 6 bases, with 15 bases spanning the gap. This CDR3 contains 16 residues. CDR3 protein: CASSLLAGLGNSPLHF. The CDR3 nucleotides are TGTGCCAGCAGCTTGTTAGCGGGGCTTGGTAATTCACCCCTCCACTTT.

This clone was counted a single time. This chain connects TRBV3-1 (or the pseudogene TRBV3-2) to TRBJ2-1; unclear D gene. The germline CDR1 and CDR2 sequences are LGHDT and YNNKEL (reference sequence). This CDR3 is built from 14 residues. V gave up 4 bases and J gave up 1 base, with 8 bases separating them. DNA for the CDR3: TGTGCCAGCAGCCTGGGCGTATCCTACAATGAGCAGTTCTTC. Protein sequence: CASSLGVSYNEQFF.

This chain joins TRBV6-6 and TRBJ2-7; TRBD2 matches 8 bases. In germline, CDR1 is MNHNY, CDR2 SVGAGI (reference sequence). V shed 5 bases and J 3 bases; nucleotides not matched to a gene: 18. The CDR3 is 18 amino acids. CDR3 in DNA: TGTGCCAGCAGTCCCACTGGGAGCGGGAGAGGGGGGTACTACGAGCAGTACTTC. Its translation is CASSPTGSGRGGYYEQYF.

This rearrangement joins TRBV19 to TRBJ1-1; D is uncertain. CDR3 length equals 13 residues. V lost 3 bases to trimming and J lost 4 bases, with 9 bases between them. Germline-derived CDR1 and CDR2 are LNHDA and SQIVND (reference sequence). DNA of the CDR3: TGTGCCAGTAGTATCCAACAGCTCACTGAAGCTTTCTTT. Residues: CASSIQQLTEAFF.

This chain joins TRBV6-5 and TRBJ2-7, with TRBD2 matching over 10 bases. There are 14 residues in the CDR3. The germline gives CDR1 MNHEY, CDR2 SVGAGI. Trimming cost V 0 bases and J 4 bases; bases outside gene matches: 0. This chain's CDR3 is CASSYSTSGYEQYF. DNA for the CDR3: TGTGCCAGCAGTTACTCGACTAGCGGGTACGAGCAGTACTTC.

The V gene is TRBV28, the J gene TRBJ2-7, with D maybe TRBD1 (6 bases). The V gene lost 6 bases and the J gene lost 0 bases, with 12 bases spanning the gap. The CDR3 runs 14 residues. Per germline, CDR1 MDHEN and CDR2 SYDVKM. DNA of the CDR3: TGTGCCAGCAGGACCGGGACAAACTCCTACGAGCAGTACTTC. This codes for CASRTGTNSYEQYF.

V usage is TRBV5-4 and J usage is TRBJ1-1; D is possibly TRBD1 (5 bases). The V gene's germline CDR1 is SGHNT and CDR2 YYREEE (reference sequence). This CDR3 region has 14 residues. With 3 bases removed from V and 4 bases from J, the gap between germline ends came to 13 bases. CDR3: CASSSLGGGTEAFF. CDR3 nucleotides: TGTGCCAGCAGCTCCCTCGGTGGGGGCACTGAAGCTTTCTTT.

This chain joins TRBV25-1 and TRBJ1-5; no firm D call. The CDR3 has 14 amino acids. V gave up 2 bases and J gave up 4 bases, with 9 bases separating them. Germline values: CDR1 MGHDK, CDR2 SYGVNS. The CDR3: CASSEVGRNQPQHF. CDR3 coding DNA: TGTGCCAGCAGTGAAGTTGGGAGAAATCAGCCCCAGCATTTT.

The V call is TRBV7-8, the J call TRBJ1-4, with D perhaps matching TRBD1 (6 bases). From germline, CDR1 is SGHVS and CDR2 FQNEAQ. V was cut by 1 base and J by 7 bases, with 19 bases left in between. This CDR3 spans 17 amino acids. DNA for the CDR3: TGTGCCAGCAGCTTAGAAACAGGGTGGTTTTCGAGTGAAAAACTGTTTTTT. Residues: CASSLETGWFSSEKLFF.

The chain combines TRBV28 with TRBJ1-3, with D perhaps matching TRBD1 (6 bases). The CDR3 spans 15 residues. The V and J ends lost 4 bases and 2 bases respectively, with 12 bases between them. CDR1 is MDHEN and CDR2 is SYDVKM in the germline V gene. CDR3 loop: CASSWRTDAGNTIYF. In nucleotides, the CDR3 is TGTGCCAGCAGTTGGAGGACAGATGCTGGAAACACCATATATTTT.

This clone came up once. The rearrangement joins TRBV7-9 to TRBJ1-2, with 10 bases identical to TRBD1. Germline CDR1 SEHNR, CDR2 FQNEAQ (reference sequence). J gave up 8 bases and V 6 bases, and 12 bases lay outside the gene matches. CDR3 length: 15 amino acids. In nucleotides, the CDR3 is TGTGCCAGCAGTCTTCTCCGGGACAGGGGACACGGCTACACCTTC. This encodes CASSLLRDRGHGYTF. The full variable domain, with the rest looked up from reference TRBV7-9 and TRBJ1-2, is DTGVSQNPRHKITKRGQNVTFRCDPISEHNRLYWYRQTLGQGPEFLTYFQNEAQLEKSRLLSDRFSAERPKGSFSTLEIQRTEQGDSAMYLCASSLLRDRGHGYTFGSGTRLTVV.

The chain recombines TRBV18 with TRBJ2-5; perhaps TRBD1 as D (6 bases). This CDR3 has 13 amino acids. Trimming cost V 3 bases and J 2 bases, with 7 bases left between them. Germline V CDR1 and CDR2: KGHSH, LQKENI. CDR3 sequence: CASSPGTQETQYF. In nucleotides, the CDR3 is TGTGCCAGCTCACCCGGGACACAAGAGACCCAGTACTTC.

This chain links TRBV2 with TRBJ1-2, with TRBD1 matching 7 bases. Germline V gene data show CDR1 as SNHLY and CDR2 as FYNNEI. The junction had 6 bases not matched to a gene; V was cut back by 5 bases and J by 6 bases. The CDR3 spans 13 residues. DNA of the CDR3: TGTGCCAGCAGTCAAGGGGGCTACAATGGCTACACCTTC. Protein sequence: CASSQGGYNGYTF.

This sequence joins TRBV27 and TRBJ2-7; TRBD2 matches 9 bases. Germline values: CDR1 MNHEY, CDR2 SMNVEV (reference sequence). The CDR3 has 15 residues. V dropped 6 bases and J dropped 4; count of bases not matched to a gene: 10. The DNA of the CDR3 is TGTGCCAGCAGCTTTAGCGGGAGTTACCATTACGAGCAGTACTTC. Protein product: CASSFSGSYHYEQYF.

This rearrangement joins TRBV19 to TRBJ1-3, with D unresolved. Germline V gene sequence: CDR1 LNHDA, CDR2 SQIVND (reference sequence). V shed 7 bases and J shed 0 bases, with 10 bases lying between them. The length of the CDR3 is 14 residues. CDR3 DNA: TGTGCCAGTAACAGTCTTGTCTCTGGAAACACCATATATTTT. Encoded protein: CASNSLVSGNTIYF.

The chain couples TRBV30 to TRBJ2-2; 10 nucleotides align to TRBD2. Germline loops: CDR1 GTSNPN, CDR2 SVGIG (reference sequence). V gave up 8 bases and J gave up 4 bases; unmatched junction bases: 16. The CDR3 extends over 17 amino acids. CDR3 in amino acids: CAHRASGRARSTGELFF. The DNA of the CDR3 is TGTGCCCATCGGGCGAGCGGGAGGGCCCGTAGCACCGGGGAGCTGTTTTTT.

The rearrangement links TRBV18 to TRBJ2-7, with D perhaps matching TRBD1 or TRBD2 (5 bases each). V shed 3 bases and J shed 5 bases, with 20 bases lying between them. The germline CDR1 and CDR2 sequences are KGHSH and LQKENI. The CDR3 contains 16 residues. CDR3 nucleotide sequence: TGTGCCAGCTCACCCCTTGGATGGCAGGGAGCCCACGAGCAGTACTTC. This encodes CASSPLGWQGAHEQYF.

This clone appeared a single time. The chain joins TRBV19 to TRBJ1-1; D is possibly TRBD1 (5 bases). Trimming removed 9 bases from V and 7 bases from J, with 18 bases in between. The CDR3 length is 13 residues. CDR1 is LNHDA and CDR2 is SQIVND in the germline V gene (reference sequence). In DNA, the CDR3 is TGTGCCAGCGCACAGGACCCGGTCCGTGAAGCTTTCTTT. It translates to CASAQDPVREAFF.